This T cell receptor (beta chain) was obtained from a study of OX40 agonist ivuxolimab in advanced cancers. Study-wide background: It was ivuxolimab, an agonistic anti-OX40 (CD134) antibody, that patients were treated with. Dose-escalation patients suffered from hepatocellular carcinoma, melanoma, renal cell or head and neck cancer.

Sequencing used immunoSEQ multiplex PCR; TCRdb keeps in-frame clones, though not all of them. There are 55,000 to 65,000 clones in the sample; 80% to 95% occur only once, and roughly 0.44% lies in the top ten. Germline V CDR1 and CDR2: SGHRS, YFSETQ. Between the trimmed V and J ends, which lost 3 bases and 0 bases, there was a span of 13 bases. The CDR3 loop spans 15 amino acids. Exclusion applied to patients with autoimmune disease history or systemic immunosuppression. V usage is TRBV5-1 and J usage is TRBJ2-7; no clear D gene. This sequence originates from an adult with an advanced solid tumor such as melanoma, head and neck, liver or kidney cancer. Specimen: CD4+ or CD8+ T cells sorted from blood, collected in a trial of the OX40 agonist ivuxolimab. CDR3: CASSSRRSSSYEQYF. CDR3 nucleotides: TGCGCCAGCAGCTCACGCCGTTCCAGCTCCTACGAGCAGTACTTC.